A selection of T cell receptor beta chains follows, all from one sample in a study of blood T cell repertoires in COVID-19. Libraries were prepared by immunoSEQ multiplex PCR; TCRdb keeps only in-frame clonotypes and omits some of them. The repertoire consists of roughly 220,000 clones, with roughly 80% occurring once and the leading ten covering 7.5% to 9.5%. Material for sequencing was peripheral blood. These receptors originate from a woman older than 75 with COVID-19, enrolled during active disease. Each CDR3 is given with its conserved first and last residue. D genes are given only for firm matches. The size field is filled for only some rows; it gives once, few, many or a size class.

V gene: TRBV27; D gene: NA; clone size: NA; CDR3 length: 14; J gene: TRBJ2-7; CDR3 DNA: TGTGCCAGCAGGAGCCCAGGGCTCCCACGCGAGCAGTACTTC; CDR3 protein: CASRSPGLPREQYF
V gene: TRBV5-6; D gene: NA; clone size: NA; CDR3 length: 15; J gene: TRBJ1-6; CDR3 DNA: TGTGCCAGCAGCTTGGTTGGGGCCACAAATTCACCCCTCCACTTT; CDR3 protein: CASSLVGATNSPLHF
V gene: TRBV5-1; D gene: NA; clone size: few; CDR3 length: 13; J gene: TRBJ1-1; CDR3 DNA: TGCGCCAGCAGCTTACCGGGGGGGACTGAAGCTTTCTTT; CDR3 protein: CASSLPGGTEAFF
V gene: TRBV7-2; D gene: TRBD2; clone size: NA; CDR3 length: 15; J gene: TRBJ2-1; CDR3 DNA: TGTGCCAGCAGAAATGGACTAGCGCGGTACAATGAGCAGTTCTTC; CDR3 protein: CASRNGLARYNEQFF
V gene: TRBV18; D gene: NA; clone size: NA; CDR3 length: 14; J gene: TRBJ1-1; CDR3 DNA: TGTGCCAGCTCACGCGGGGGGACGAACACTGAAGCTTTCTTT; CDR3 protein: CASSRGGTNTEAFF
V gene: TRBV9; D gene: TRBD2; clone size: few; CDR3 length: 17; J gene: TRBJ2-1; CDR3 DNA: TGTGCCAGCAGCCCCCGAGAAGGACTAGCGGGGTACAATGAGCAGTTCTTC; CDR3 protein: CASSPREGLAGYNEQFF
V gene: TRBV6-6; D gene: NA; clone size: NA; CDR3 length: 16; J gene: TRBJ1-5; CDR3 DNA: TGTGCCAGCAGTCCCGGTGAACGGACGGGGAATCAGCCCCAGCATTTT; CDR3 protein: CASSPGERTGNQPQHF
V gene: TRBV7-2; D gene: TRBD1; clone size: once; CDR3 length: 16; J gene: TRBJ2-3; CDR3 DNA: TGTGCCAGCAGCGACACCGGGACAGGCAGCACAGATACGCAGTATTTT; CDR3 protein: CASSDTGTGSTDTQYF
V gene: TRBV19; D gene: NA; clone size: NA; CDR3 length: 15; J gene: TRBJ2-1; CDR3 DNA: TGTGCCTCCGGCCGGGTGGCGGGCCCCTACAATGAGCAGTTCTTC; CDR3 protein: CASGRVAGPYNEQFF
V gene: TRBV7-8; D gene: NA; clone size: NA; CDR3 length: 14; J gene: TRBJ2-5; CDR3 DNA: TGTGCCAGCAGCTTGTGGCGGGACGTGGAGACCCAGTACTTC; CDR3 protein: CASSLWRDVETQYF
V gene: TRBV27; D gene: TRBD1; clone size: once; CDR3 length: 13; J gene: TRBJ1-2; CDR3 DNA: TGTGCCAGCAGCCGGACAGGGACCTATGGCTACACCTTC; CDR3 protein: CASSRTGTYGYTF
V gene: TRBV24-1; D gene: TRBD2; clone size: NA; CDR3 length: 16; J gene: TRBJ2-1; CDR3 DNA: TGTGCCACCGAGGGGAGCGGGAGTAGCTCCTACAATGAGCAGTTCTTC; CDR3 protein: CATEGSGSSSYNEQFF
V gene: TRBV30; D gene: NA; clone size: NA; CDR3 length: 13; J gene: TRBJ1-2; CDR3 DNA: TGTGCCTGGAGTCCTAAGGGGCTCTATGGCTACACCTTC; CDR3 protein: CAWSPKGLYGYTF
V gene: TRBV19; D gene: TRBD1; clone size: NA; CDR3 length: 14; J gene: TRBJ1-4; CDR3 DNA: TGTGCCAGTAGGGCCCCGACAGGGAGTGAAAAACTGTTTTTT; CDR3 protein: CASRAPTGSEKLFF
V gene: TRBV11-3; D gene: NA; clone size: NA; CDR3 length: 13; J gene: TRBJ2-5; CDR3 DNA: TGTGCCAGCAGCCAGCGGTTCCAAGAGACCCAGTACTTC; CDR3 protein: CASSQRFQETQYF
V gene: TRBV5-1; D gene: NA; clone size: once; CDR3 length: 13; J gene: TRBJ1-1; CDR3 DNA: TGCGCCACCAGGGCCTTAGGGGACACTGAAGCTTTCTTT; CDR3 protein: CATRALGDTEAFF
V gene: TRBV5-4; D gene: NA; clone size: NA; CDR3 length: 14; J gene: TRBJ2-5; CDR3 DNA: TGTGCCAGCAGCTTGGGACAGTTACAAGAGACCCAGTACTTC; CDR3 protein: CASSLGQLQETQYF
V gene: TRBV27; D gene: NA; clone size: NA; CDR3 length: 13; J gene: TRBJ1-6; CDR3 DNA: TGTGCCAGCAGTTTTACTGGTGATTCACCCCTCCACTTT; CDR3 protein: CASSFTGDSPLHF
V gene: TRBV29-1; D gene: TRBD1; clone size: few; CDR3 length: 11; J gene: TRBJ1-1; CDR3 DNA: TGCAGCGCGAGACAGGGGGCTGAAGCTTTCTTT; CDR3 protein: CSARQGAEAFF
V gene: TRBV11-2; D gene: NA; clone size: NA; CDR3 length: 15; J gene: TRBJ2-1; CDR3 DNA: TGTGCCAGCAGCTTAGATAGCGCCGGGTATAATGAGCAGTTCTTC; CDR3 protein: CASSLDSAGYNEQFF
V gene: TRBV5-1; D gene: NA; clone size: NA; CDR3 length: 14; J gene: TRBJ1-5; CDR3 DNA: TGCGCCAGCAGCTTGGACGGACAGAATCAGCCCCAGCATTTT; CDR3 protein: CASSLDGQNQPQHF
V gene: TRBV11-2; D gene: NA; clone size: NA; CDR3 length: 14; J gene: TRBJ1-1; CDR3 DNA: TGTGCCAGCAGCATGGGACACATGAACACTGAAGCTTTCTTT; CDR3 protein: CASSMGHMNTEAFF
V gene: TRBV28; D gene: TRBD1; clone size: NA; CDR3 length: 13; J gene: TRBJ1-2; CDR3 DNA: TGTGCCAGCGCACTCGACAGGGTTCATGGCTACACCTTC; CDR3 protein: CASALDRVHGYTF
V gene: TRBV5-6; D gene: NA; clone size: NA; CDR3 length: 14; J gene: TRBJ1-1; CDR3 DNA: TGTGCCAGCAGCTTTGGGGACTTTGACACTGAAGCTTTCTTT; CDR3 protein: CASSFGDFDTEAFF
V gene: TRBV6-5; D gene: NA; clone size: NA; CDR3 length: 13; J gene: TRBJ1-3; CDR3 DNA: TGTGCCAGCAGGGGGGCTCACGGAAACACCATATATTTT; CDR3 protein: CASRGAHGNTIYF
V gene: TRBV6-2/TRBV6-3; D gene: TRBD1; clone size: NA; CDR3 length: 19; J gene: TRBJ1-5; CDR3 DNA: TGTGCCAGCAGTTACCCTCTCGGGACAGGGGCTTATAGCAATCAGCCCCAGCATTTT; CDR3 protein: CASSYPLGTGAYSNQPQHF
V gene: TRBV28; D gene: TRBD2; clone size: NA; CDR3 length: 14; J gene: TRBJ2-7; CDR3 DNA: TGTGCCAGCAGTTTCTGGCTAGCGGCGAGAGAGCAGTACTTC; CDR3 protein: CASSFWLAAREQYF
V gene: TRBV6-5; D gene: NA; clone size: NA; CDR3 length: 14; J gene: TRBJ2-1; CDR3 DNA: TGTGCCAGCAGTTTCGGGGGCTCCTACAATGAGCAGTTCTTC; CDR3 protein: CASSFGGSYNEQFF
V gene: TRBV6-6; D gene: TRBD1; clone size: NA; CDR3 length: 16; J gene: TRBJ1-2; CDR3 DNA: TGTGCCAGCAGTTTACCGGGACAGCTTTTTTTCTATGGCTACACCTTC; CDR3 protein: CASSLPGQLFFYGYTF
V gene: TRBV6-2/TRBV6-3; D gene: NA; clone size: NA; CDR3 length: 15; J gene: TRBJ2-5; CDR3 DNA: TGTGCCAGCAGCCCCGGACAGCGTATTGGGGAGACCCAGTACTTC; CDR3 protein: CASSPGQRIGETQYF
V gene: TRBV4-2; D gene: TRBD1; clone size: NA; CDR3 length: 17; J gene: TRBJ2-2; CDR3 DNA: TGTGCCAGCAGCCCCTTTAAACAGGGGTGGGGCACCGGGGAGCTGTTTTTT; CDR3 protein: CASSPFKQGWGTGELFF
V gene: TRBV19; D gene: NA; clone size: NA; CDR3 length: 16; J gene: TRBJ2-2; CDR3 DNA: TGTGCCAGTAGTACCCAACGGAGCGCGAACACCGGGGAGCTGTTTTTT; CDR3 protein: CASSTQRSANTGELFF
V gene: TRBV11-1; D gene: TRBD2; clone size: NA; CDR3 length: 14; J gene: TRBJ2-5; CDR3 DNA: TGTGCCAGCAGCTTCCTAGCGGGGGTGGAGACCCAGTACTTC; CDR3 protein: CASSFLAGVETQYF
V gene: TRBV19; D gene: NA; clone size: NA; CDR3 length: 12; J gene: TRBJ1-2; CDR3 DNA: TGTGCCAGTAGCCAGGGTCTCTATGGCTACACCTTC; CDR3 protein: CASSQGLYGYTF
V gene: TRBV7-8; D gene: TRBD1; clone size: NA; CDR3 length: 17; J gene: TRBJ1-5; CDR3 DNA: TGTGCCAGCAGCACCAGGACAGGGTCGTTTAGCAATCAGCCCCAGCATTTT; CDR3 protein: CASSTRTGSFSNQPQHF
V gene: TRBV28; D gene: NA; clone size: NA; CDR3 length: 15; J gene: TRBJ2-1; CDR3 DNA: TGTGCCAGCAGTTTGGGAGGGGGCTCCTACAATGAGCAGTTCTTC; CDR3 protein: CASSLGGGSYNEQFF